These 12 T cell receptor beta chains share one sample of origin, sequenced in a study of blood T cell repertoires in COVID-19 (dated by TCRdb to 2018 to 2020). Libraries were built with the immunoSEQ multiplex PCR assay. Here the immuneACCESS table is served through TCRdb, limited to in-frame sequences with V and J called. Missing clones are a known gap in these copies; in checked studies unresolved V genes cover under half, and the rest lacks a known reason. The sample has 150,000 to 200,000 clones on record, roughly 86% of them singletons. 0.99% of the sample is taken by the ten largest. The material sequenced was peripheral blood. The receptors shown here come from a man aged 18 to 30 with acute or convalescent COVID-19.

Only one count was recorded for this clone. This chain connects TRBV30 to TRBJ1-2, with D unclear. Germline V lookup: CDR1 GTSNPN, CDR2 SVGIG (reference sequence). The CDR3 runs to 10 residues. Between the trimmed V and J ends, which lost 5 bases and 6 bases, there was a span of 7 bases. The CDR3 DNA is TGTGCCTGGGGCACCCATGGCTACACCTTC. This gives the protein CAWGTHGYTF.

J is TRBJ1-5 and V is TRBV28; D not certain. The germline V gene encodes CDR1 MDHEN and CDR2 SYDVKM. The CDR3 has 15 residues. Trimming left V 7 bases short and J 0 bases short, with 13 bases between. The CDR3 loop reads CASTLMPGSNQPQHF. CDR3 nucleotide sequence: TGTGCCAGCACCCTCATGCCGGGTAGCAATCAGCCCCAGCATTTT.

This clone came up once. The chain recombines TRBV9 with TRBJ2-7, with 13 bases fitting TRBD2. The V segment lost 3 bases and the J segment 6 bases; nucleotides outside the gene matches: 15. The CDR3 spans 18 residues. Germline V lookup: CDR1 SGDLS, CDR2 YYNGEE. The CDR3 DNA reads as TGTGCCAGCAGCGGCCGGCCGGGACTAGCGGGGAGCAGGAGCGAGCAGTACTTC. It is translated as CASSGRPGLAGSRSEQYF.

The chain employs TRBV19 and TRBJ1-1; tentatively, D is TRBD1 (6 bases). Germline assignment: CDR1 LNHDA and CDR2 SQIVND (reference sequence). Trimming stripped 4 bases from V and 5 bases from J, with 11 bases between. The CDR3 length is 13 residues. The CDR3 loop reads CASSTGTQTEAFF. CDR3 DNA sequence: TGTGCCAGTAGTACAGGGACACAAACTGAAGCTTTCTTT.

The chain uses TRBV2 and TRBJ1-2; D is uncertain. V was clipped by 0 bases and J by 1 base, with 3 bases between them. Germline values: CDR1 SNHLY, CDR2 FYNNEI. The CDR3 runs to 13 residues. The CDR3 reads CASSEASNYGYTF. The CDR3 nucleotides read TGTGCCAGCAGTGAAGCGAGTAACTATGGCTACACCTTC.

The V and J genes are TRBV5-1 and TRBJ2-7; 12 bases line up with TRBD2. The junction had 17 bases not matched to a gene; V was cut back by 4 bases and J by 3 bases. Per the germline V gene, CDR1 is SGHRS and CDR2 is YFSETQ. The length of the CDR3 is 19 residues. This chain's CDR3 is CASSHPGASGGDVLYEQYV. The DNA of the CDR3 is TGCGCCAGCAGCCACCCTGGGGCTAGCGGGGGGGATGTGCTCTACGAGCAGTACGTC.

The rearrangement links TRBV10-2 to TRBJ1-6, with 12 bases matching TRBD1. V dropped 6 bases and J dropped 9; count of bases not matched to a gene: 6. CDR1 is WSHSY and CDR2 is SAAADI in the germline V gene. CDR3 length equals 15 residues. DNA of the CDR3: TGCGCCAGCAGACCCGGGACAGGGGGCGGTTCACCCCTCCACTTT. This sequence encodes CASRPGTGGGSPLHF.

The CDR3 here is CASSIFGGRGEKLFF. CDR3 bases: TGTGCCAGTAGTATCTTCGGGGGTCGAGGTGAAAAACTGTTTTTT. The chain recombines TRBV19 with TRBJ1-4; D may be TRBD1 (5 bases). Germline V gene data show CDR1 as LNHDA and CDR2 as SQIVND (reference sequence). Trimming removed 3 bases from V and 7 bases from J, with 15 bases in between. The CDR3 length is 15 residues.

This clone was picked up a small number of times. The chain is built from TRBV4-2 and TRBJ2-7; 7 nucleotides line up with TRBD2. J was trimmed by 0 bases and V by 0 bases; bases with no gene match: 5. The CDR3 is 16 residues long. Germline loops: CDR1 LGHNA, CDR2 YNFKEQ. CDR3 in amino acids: CASSQDMTSFSYEQYF. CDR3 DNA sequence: TGTGCCAGCAGCCAAGATATGACTAGCTTCTCCTACGAGCAGTACTTC.

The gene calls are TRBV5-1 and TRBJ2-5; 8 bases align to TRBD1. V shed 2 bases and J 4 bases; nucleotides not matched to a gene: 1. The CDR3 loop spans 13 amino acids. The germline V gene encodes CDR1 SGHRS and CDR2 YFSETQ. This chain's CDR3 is CASSLTGGETQYF. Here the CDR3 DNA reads TGCGCCAGCAGCTTAACAGGGGGAGAGACCCAGTACTTC.

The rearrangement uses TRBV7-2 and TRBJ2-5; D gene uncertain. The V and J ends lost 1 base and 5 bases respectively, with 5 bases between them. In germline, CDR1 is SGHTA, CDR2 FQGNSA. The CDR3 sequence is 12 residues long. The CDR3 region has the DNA TGTGCCAGCAGCTTAGTGGGCGAGACCCAGTACTTC. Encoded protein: CASSLVGETQYF.

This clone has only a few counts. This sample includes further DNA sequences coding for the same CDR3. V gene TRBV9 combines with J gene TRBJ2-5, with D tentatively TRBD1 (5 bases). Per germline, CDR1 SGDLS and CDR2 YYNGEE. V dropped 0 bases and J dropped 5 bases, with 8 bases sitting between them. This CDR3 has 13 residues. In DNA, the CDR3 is TGTGCCAGCAGCGTAGGGCCAGGGGAGACCCAGTACTTC. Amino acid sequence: CASSVGPGETQYF.